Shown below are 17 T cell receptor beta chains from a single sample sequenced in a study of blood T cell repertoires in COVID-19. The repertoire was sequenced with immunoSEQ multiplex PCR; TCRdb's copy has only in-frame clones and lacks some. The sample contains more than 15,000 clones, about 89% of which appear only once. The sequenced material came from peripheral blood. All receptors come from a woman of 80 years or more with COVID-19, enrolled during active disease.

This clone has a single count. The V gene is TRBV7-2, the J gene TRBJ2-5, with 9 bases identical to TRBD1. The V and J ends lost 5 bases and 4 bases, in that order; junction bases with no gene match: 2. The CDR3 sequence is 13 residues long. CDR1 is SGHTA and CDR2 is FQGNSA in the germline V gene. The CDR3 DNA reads TGTGCCAGCAGCCCGGGACAGGGAGAGACCCAGTACTTC. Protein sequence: CASSPGQGETQYF.

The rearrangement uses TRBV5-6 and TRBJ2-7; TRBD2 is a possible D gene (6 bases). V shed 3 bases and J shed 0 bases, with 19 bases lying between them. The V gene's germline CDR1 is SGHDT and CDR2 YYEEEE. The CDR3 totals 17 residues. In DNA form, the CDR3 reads TGTGCCAGCAGCTGGGGAGCTGGCGGGACCTCCTCCTACGAGCAGTACTTC. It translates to CASSWGAGGTSSYEQYF.

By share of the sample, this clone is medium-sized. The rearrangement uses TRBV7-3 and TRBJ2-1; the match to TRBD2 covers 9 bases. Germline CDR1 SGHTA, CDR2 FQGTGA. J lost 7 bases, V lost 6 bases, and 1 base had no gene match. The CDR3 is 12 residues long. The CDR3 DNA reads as TGTGCCAGCAGTACTAGCGGGAATGAGCAGTTCTTC. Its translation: CASSTSGNEQFF.

CDR3 DNA: TGTGCCAGCTCAGGTCCAGGGGGCCAATACAATGAGCAGTTCTTC. It translates to CASSGPGGQYNEQFF. The V gene is TRBV18, the J gene TRBJ2-1; 8 bases fit TRBD1. The junction had 7 bases not matched to a gene; V was cut back by 5 bases and J by 4 bases. Germline-derived CDR1 and CDR2 are KGHSH and LQKENI. The CDR3 extends over 15 amino acids.

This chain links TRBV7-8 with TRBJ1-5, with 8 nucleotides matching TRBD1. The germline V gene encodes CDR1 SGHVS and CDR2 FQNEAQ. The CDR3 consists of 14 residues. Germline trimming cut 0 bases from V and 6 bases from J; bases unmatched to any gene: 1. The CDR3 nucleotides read TGTGCCAGCAGCTTAGCTACAGGGGGTCAGCCCCAGCATTTT. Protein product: CASSLATGGQPQHF.

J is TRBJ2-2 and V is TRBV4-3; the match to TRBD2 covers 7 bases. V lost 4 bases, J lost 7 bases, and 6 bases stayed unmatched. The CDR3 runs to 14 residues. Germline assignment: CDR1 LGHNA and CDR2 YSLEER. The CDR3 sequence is CASSPRLAFGELFF. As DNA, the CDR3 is TGCGCCAGCAGCCCGAGACTAGCCTTCGGGGAGCTGTTTTTT.

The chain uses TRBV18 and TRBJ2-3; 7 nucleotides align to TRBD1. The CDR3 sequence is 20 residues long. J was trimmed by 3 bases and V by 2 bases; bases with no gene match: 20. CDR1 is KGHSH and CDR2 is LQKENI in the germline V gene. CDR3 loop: CASSPSPGRQRDSPTDTQYF. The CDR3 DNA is TGTGCCAGCTCACCATCTCCGGGGCGCCAACGGGACAGCCCGACAGATACGCAGTATTTT. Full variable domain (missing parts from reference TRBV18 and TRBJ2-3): NAGVMQNPRHLVRRRGQEARLRCSPMKGHSHVYWYRQLPEEGLKFMVYLQKENIIDESGMPKERFSAEFPKEGPSILRIQQVVRGDSAAYFCASSPSPGRQRDSPTDTQYFGPGTRLTVL.

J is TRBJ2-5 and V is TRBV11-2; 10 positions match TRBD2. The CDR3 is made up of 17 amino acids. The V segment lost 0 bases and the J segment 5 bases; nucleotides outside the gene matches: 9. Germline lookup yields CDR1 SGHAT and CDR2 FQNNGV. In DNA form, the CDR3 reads TGTGCCAGCAGCTTAGATTTGGCTAGCGGGGGACGGGAGACCCAGTACTTC. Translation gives CASSLDLASGGRETQYF.

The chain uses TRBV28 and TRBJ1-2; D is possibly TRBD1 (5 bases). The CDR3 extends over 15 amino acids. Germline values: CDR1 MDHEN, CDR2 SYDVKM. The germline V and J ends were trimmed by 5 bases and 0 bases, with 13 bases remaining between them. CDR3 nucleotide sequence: TGTGCCAGCAGTCTCGGGGGAGCCCCTAACTATGGCTACACCTTC. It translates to CASSLGGAPNYGYTF.

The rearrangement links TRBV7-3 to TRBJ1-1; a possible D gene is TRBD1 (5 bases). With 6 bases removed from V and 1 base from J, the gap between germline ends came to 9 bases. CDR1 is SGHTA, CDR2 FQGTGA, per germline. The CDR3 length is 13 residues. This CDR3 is CASSRTGNTEAFF. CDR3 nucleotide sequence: TGTGCCAGCAGTCGAACAGGGAACACTGAAGCTTTCTTT.

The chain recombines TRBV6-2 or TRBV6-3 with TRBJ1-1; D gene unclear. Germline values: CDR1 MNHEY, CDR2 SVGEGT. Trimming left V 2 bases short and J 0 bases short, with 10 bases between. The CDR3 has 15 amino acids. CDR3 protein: CASSYGQIMNTEAFF. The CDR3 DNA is TGTGCCAGCAGTTACGGCCAGATAATGAACACTGAAGCTTTCTTT.

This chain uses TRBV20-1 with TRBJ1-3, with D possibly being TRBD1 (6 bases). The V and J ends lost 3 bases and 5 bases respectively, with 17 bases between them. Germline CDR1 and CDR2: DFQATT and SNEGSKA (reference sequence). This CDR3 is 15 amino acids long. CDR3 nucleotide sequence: TGCAGTGCTAGTGATAGTCGGACAGAGAGAAACACCATATATTTT. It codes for CSASDSRTERNTIYF.

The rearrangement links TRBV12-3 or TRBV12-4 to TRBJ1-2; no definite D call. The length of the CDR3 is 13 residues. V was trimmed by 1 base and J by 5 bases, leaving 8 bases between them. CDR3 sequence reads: CASSLGRRYGYTF. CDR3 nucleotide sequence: TGTGCCAGCAGTTTAGGCAGGAGGTATGGCTACACCTTC.

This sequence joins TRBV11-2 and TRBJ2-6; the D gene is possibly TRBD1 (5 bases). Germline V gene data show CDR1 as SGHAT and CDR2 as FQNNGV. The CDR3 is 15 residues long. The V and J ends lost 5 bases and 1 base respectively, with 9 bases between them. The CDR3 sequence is CASSLQVSGANVLTF. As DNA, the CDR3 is TGTGCCAGCAGCCTACAGGTTTCTGGGGCCAACGTCCTGACTTTC.

The CDR3 loop reads CASSVTVQETQYF. The CDR3 DNA sequence: TGTGCCAGCAGCGTTACAGTCCAAGAGACCCAGTACTTC. The chain carries TRBV9 and TRBJ2-5; D gene ambiguous. V shed 2 bases and J shed 1 base, with 6 bases lying between them. The CDR3 loop spans 13 amino acids. CDR1 SGDLS and CDR2 YYNGEE come from the germline V gene.

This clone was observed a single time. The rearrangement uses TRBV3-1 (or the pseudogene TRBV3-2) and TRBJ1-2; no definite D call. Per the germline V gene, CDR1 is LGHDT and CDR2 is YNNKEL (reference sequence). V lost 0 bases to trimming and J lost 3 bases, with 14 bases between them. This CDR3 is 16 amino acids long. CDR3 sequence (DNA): TGTGCCAGCAGCCAAGATATCGGCGCGCGGCACTATGGCTACACCTTC. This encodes CASSQDIGARHYGYTF.

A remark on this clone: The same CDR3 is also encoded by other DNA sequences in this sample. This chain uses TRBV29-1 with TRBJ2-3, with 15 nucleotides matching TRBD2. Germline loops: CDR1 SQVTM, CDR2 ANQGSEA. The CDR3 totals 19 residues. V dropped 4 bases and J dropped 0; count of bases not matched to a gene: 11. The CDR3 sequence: CSVVRGGLAGGSSTDTQYF. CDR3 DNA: TGCAGCGTTGTTCGCGGGGGACTAGCGGGGGGTAGTAGCACAGATACGCAGTATTTT.